Following are 2 T cell receptor beta chains from one sample sequenced in a study of OX40 agonist ivuxolimab in advanced cancers. Assay: immunoSEQ multiplex PCR; the TCRdb copy retains only in-frame clones and omits some. Altogether about 64,000 clones are present, approximately 90% being singletons, with the ten largest covering 0.67%. Sequenced here: CD4+ or CD8+ T cells sorted from blood, sampled in a trial of the OX40 agonist ivuxolimab. Source of these receptors: an adult with an advanced solid tumor such as melanoma, head and neck, liver or kidney cancer.

This chain uses TRBV6-6 with TRBJ1-3; possibly TRBD1 for D (6 bases). CDR1 MNHNY and CDR2 SVGAGI come from the germline V gene (reference sequence). The CDR3 spans 16 residues. V was shortened by 8 bases and J by 2 bases, with 19 bases between the two germline ends. The CDR3 spells CASLMQGQLTGNTIYF. The CDR3 nucleotides read TGTGCCAGCTTGATGCAGGGGCAATTGACTGGAAACACCATATATTTT.

In this sample, this clone turned up once. The chain employs TRBV5-8 and TRBJ2-3; TRBD1 matches 9 bases. With 0 bases clipped from V and 3 bases from J, the junction kept 2 bases outside the gene matches. CDR1 and CDR2 from the germline V gene are SGHTS and YDEGEE. The CDR3 has 15 amino acids. The CDR3 protein is CASSLGTGATDTQYF. DNA of the CDR3: TGTGCCAGCAGCTTGGGGACAGGGGCGACAGATACGCAGTATTTT.